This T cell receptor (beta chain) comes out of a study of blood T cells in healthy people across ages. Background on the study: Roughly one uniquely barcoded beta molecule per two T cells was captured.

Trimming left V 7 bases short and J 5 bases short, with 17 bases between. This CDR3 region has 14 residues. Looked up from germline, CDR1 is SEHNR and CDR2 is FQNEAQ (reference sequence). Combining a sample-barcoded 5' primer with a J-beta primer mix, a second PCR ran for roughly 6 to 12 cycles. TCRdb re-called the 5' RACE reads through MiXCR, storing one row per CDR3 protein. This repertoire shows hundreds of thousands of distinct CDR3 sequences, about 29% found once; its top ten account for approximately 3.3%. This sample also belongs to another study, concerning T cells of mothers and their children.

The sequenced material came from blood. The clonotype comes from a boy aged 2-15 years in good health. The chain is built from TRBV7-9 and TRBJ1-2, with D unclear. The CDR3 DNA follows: TGTGCCAGCACCTATGAAAGGTTGCGGTATGGCTACACCTTC. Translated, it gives CASTYERLRYGYTF.